This TCR beta chain emerged from a study of Ad26.COV2.S vaccination and SARS-CoV-2 variants. This CDR3 comprises 15 residues. Between the trimmed V and J ends, which lost 6 bases and 0 bases, there was a span of 12 bases. CDR1 SGHTA and CDR2 FQGTGA come from the germline V gene. Generated by immunoSEQ multiplex PCR, the TCRdb table keeps only in-frame clones and is missing some. The repertoire holds roughly 350,000 clones, around nine tenths seen once, with roughly 10% in the top ten. Specified treatment: about 20 received Ad26.COV2.S at low or high dose, single or two shots; five or six received placebo; per-sample allocation not given. Collection of samples fell on day 63 after the first vaccine or placebo injection. An 18-55-year-old adult in Boston served as donor. An Ad26 vector was used to express Wuhan-strain SARS-CoV-2 spike as the vaccine.

The sequencing here drew on peripheral blood, taken in a trial of Ad26.COV2.S vaccine versus placebo. The TCR comes from a person aged 18-60 years who received the Ad26.COV2.S COVID-19 vaccine or a placebo. This chain uses TRBV7-3 with TRBJ2-1, with D perhaps TRBD1 (6 bases). The DNA of the CDR3 is TGTGCCAGCAGAAAGCAGGGGAGCTCCTACAATGAGCAGTTCTTC. Its translation is CASRKQGSSYNEQFF. The full variable domain, completed using reference TRBV7-3 and TRBJ2-1, is GAGVSQTPSNKVTEKGKYVELRCDPISGHTALYWYRQSLGQGPEFLIYFQGTGAADDSGLPNDRFFAVRPEGSVSTLKIQRTERGDSAVYLCASRKQGSSYNEQFFGPGTRLTVL.